This record looks at one T cell receptor beta chain sequence and its context. The target antigen is unknown. CD45RO-negative, CCR7-selected cells formed the naive CD8 fraction, which excluded terminally differentiated effector memory CD45RA+ cells. The data stem from a study of shared clonotypes between healthy human individuals. Study-level points and caveats: Naive subsets tended to show greater estimated richness than memory subsets.

The test was conducted at deep level. Replicate PCRs for sorted subsets used 200 ng DNA; this equaled tens of thousands of T cell genomes. Original processing methods: For the immunoSEQ data, sequences were junction-only without quality scores, so filtering differed. Measured with immunoSEQ multiplex PCR; TCRdb has only the in-frame clones, and not every one. V, J and clone size derive from that table, while D and trimming were established from the DNA sequence. The data hold approximately 2,200,000 clones, with just over 90% observed a single time. There are 13 residues in the CDR3. V lost 6 bases, J lost 6 bases, and 15 bases lay in between. Germline loops: CDR1 SEHNR, CDR2 FQNEAQ (reference sequence).

The rearrangement links TRBV7-9 to TRBJ2-7; D might be TRBD2 (6 bases). The TCR sequence derives from a man aged 18 to 29 in good health. Some clones in this sample may be carry-over from other donors' samples. Sequences were obtained from naive CD8+ T cells from PBMCs. In nucleotides, the CDR3 is TGTGCCAGCAGTGAAACTAGCATCGGCGAGCAGTACTTC. Translating gives CASSETSIGEQYF.